This T cell receptor (beta chain) was retrieved from a study of T cell responses to AZD1222 COVID-19 vaccine. Findings of the study overall: Across spike, vaccine-associated CD4 TCRs were found, dominant at 160-218 and 743-854. Donors were mostly white British, more females; clonal diversity possibly underestimated. Only a handful of people who got AZD1222 tested seropositive at baseline.

Second-dose schedules of about 4 or about 12 weeks were combined. On this clone itself: Its matching antigen is unknown.

The CDR3 covers 19 residues. Germline loops: CDR1 KGHSH, CDR2 LQKENI. The V segment lost 8 bases and the J segment 0 bases; nucleotides outside the gene matches: 15. Measured with immunoSEQ multiplex PCR; TCRdb has only the in-frame clones, and not every one. The profile shows 200,000 or so clones, around 93% of them singletons. The chain couples TRBV18 to TRBJ1-6; 8 nucleotides line up with TRBD1. The clonotype was recovered from an adult who received the AZD1222 COVID-19 vaccine. The sequenced sample was peripheral blood, obtained 28 days after the second AZD1222 dose. The CDR3 here is CASSPGQVTSSSYNSPLHF. In nucleotides, the CDR3 is TGTGCCAGCAGTCCGGGACAGGTGACATCGAGCTCCTATAATTCACCCCTCCACTTT. The whole variable domain, remainder taken from reference TRBV18 and TRBJ1-6, is NAGVMQNPRHLVRRRGQEARLRCSPMKGHSHVYWYRQLPEEGLKFMVYLQKENIIDESGMPKERFSAEFPKEGPSILRIQQVVRGDSAAYFCASSPGQVTSSSYNSPLHFGNGTRLTVT.